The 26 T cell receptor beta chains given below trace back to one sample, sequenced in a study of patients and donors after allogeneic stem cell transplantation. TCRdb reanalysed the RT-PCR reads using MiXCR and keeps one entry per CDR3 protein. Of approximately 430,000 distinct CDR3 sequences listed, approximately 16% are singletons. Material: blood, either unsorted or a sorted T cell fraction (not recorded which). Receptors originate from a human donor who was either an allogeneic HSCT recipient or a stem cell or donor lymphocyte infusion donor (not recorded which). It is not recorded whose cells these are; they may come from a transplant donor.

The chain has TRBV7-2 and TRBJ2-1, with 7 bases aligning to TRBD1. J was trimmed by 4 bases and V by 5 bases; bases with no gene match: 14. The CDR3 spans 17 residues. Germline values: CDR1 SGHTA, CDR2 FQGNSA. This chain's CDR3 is CASSPPRGQVGYNEQFF. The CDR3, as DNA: TGTGCCAGCAGCCCGCCCCGCGGACAGGTGGGTTACAATGAGCAGTTCTTC.

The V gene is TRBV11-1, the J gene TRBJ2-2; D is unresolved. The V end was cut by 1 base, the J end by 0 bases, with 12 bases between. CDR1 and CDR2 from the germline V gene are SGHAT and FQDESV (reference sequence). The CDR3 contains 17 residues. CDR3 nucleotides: TGTGCCAGCAGCTTAGGTCACATGGACGCGAACACCGGGGAGCTGTTTTTT. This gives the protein CASSLGHMDANTGELFF.

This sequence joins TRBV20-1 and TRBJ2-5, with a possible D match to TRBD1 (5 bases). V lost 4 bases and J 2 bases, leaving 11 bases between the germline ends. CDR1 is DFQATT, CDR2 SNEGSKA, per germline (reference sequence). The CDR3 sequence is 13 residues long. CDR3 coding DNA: TGCAGTGCTATCACAGGAGCACAAGAGACCCAGTACTTC. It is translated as CSAITGAQETQYF.

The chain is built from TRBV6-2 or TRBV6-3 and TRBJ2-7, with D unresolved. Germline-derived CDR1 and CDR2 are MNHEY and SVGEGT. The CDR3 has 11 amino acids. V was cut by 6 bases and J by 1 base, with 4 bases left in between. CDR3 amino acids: CASRRSYEQYF. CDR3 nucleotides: TGTGCCAGCAGGAGATCCTACGAGCAGTACTTC.

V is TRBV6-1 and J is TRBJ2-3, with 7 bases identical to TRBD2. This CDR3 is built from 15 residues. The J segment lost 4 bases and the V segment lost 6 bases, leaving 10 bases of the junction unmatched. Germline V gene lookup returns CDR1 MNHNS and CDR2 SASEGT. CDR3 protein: CASRMGGPGPDTQYF. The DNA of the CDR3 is TGTGCCAGCAGGATGGGAGGGCCGGGACCAGATACGCAGTATTTT.

DNA of the CDR3: TGTGCCAGCAGTTCCGGGTCTCGGAAGGGCCACGAGCAGTACTTC. Its translation is CASSSGSRKGHEQYF. The rearrangement joins TRBV12-3 or TRBV12-4 to TRBJ2-7, with D unresolved. V was cut by 4 bases and J by 5 bases, with 18 bases left in between. The CDR3 covers 15 residues.

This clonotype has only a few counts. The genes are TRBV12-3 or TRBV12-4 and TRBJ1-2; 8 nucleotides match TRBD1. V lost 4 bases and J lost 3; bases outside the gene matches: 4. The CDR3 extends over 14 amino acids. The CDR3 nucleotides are TGTGCCAGCAGTTCGGACAGGGTGGACTATGGCTACACCTTC. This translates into CASSSDRVDYGYTF.

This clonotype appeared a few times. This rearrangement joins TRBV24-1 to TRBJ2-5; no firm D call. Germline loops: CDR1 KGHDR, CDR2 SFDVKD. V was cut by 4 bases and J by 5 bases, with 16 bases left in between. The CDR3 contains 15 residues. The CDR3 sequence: CATSDLKGPRETQYF. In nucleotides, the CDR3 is TGTGCCACCAGTGACCTCAAGGGTCCCAGGGAGACCCAGTACTTC.

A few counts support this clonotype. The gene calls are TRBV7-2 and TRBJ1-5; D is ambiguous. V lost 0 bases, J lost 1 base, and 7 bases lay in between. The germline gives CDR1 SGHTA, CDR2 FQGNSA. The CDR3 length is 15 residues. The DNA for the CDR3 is TGTGCCAGCAGCTTAGCGTTTAGGAGCAATCAGCCCCAGCATTTT. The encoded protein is CASSLAFRSNQPQHF.

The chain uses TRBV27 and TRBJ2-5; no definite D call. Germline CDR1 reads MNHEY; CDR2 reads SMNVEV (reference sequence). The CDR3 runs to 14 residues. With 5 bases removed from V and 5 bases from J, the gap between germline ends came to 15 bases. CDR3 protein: CASSKNKASETQYF. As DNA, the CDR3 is TGTGCCAGCAGTAAGAATAAGGCATCTGAGACCCAGTACTTC.

The CDR3 nucleotides read TGTGCCTGGAGGGGTACCGGGGAGCTGTTTTTT. Protein sequence: CAWRGTGELFF. This chain connects TRBV30 to TRBJ2-2; no firm D call. V was pared by 3 bases and J by 5 bases, with 4 bases between. CDR3 length: 11 amino acids. Germline-derived CDR1 and CDR2 are GTSNPN and SVGIG (reference sequence).

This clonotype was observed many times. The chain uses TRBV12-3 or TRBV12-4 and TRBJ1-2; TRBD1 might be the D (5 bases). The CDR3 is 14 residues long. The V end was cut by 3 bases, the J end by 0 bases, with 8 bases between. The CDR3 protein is CASSLGTTNYGYTF. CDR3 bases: TGTGCCAGCAGTTTGGGGACGACTAACTATGGCTACACCTTC.

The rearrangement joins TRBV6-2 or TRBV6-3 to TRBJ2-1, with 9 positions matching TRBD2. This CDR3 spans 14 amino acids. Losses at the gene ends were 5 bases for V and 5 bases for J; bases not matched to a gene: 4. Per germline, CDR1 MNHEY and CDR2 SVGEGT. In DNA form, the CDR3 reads TGTGCCAGCAGTACCGGCGGGGGGGACAATGAGCAGTTCTTC. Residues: CASSTGGGDNEQFF.

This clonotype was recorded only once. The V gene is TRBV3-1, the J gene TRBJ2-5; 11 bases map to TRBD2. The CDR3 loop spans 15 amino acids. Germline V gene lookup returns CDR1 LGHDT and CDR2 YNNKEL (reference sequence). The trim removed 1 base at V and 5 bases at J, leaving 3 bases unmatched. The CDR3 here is CASSQGGTSGETQYF. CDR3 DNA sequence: TGTGCCAGCAGCCAAGGGGGGACTAGCGGTGAGACCCAGTACTTC.

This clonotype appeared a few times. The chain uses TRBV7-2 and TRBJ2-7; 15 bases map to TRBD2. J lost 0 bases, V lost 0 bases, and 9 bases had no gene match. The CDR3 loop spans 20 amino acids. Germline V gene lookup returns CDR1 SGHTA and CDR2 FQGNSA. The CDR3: CASSLASGTSGRPSSYEQYF. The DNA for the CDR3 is TGTGCCAGCAGCTTAGCCTCCGGGACTAGCGGGAGGCCAAGCTCCTACGAGCAGTACTTC.

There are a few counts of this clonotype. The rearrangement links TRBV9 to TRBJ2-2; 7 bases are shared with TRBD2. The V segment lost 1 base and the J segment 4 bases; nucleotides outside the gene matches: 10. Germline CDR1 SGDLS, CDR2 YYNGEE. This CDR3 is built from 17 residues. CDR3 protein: CASSVRGGSGGTGELFF. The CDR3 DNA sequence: TGTGCCAGCAGCGTACGGGGCGGGAGTGGTGGCACCGGGGAGCTGTTTTTT.

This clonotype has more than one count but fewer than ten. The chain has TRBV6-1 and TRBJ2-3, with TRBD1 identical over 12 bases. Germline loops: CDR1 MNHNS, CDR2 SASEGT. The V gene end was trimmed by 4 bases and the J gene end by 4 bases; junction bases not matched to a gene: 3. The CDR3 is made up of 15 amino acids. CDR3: CASSGDRGPSDTQYF. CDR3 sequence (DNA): TGTGCCAGCAGTGGGGACAGGGGGCCCTCAGATACGCAGTATTTT.

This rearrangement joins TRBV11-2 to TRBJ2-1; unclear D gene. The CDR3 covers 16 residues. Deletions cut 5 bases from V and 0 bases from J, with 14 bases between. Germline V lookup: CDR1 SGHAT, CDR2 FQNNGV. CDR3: CASSLLGAVSYNEQFF. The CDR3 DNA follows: TGTGCCAGCAGCCTTTTGGGCGCGGTCTCCTACAATGAGCAGTTCTTC.

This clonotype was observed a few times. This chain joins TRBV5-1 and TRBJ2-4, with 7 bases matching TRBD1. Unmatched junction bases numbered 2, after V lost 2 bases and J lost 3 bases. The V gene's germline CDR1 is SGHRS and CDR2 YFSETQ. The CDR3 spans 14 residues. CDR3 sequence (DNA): TGCGCCAGCAGCTTCGGGACAGACAAAAACATTCAGTACTTC. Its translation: CASSFGTDKNIQYF.

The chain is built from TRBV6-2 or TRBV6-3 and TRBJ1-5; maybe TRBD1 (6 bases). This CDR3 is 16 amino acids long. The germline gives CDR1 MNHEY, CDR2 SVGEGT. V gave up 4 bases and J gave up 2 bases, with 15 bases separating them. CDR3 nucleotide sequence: TGTGCCAGCAGTTCAGCCCTCCCAGGGGGCAATCAGCCCCAGCATTTT. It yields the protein CASSSALPGGNQPQHF.

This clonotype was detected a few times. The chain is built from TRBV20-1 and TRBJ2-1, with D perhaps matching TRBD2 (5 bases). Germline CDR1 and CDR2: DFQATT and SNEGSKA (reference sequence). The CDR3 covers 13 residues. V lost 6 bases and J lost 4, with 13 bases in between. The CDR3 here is CSAASGLYNEQFF. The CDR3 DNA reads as TGCAGTGCGGCCAGCGGACTTTACAATGAGCAGTTCTTC.

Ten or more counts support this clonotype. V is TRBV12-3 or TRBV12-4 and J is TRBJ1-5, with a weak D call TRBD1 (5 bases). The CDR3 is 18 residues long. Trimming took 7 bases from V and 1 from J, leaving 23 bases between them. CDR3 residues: CASTPGASGGSSNQPQHF. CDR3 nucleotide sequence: TGTGCCAGCACCCCCGGGGCCTCTGGGGGTTCCAGCAATCAGCCCCAGCATTTT.

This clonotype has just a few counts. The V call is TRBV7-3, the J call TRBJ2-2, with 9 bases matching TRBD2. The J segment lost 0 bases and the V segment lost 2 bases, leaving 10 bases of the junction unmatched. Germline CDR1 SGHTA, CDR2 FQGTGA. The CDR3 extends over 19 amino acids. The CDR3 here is CASSLQGNGGRANTGELFF. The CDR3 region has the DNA TGTGCCAGCAGCTTACAGGGAAACGGCGGGAGGGCGAACACCGGGGAGCTGTTTTTT.

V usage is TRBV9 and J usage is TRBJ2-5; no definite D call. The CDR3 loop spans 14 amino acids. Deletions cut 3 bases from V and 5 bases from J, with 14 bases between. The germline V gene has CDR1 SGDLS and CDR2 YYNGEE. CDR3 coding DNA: TGTGCCAGCAGCGCTACTATTGCATTCGAGACCCAGTACTTC. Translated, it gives CASSATIAFETQYF. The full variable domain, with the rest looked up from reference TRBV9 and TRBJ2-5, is DSGVTQTPKHLITATGQRVTLRCSPRSGDLSVYWYQQSLDQGLQFLIQYYNGEERAKGNILERFSAQQFPDLHSELNLSSLELGDSALYFCASSATIAFETQYFGPGTRLLVL.

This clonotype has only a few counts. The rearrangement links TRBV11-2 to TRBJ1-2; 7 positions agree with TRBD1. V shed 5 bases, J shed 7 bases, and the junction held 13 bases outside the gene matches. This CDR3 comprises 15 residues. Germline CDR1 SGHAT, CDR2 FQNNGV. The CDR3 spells CASSPLTGSFGGYTF. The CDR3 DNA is TGTGCCAGCAGCCCGTTGACAGGGTCATTTGGTGGCTACACCTTC.

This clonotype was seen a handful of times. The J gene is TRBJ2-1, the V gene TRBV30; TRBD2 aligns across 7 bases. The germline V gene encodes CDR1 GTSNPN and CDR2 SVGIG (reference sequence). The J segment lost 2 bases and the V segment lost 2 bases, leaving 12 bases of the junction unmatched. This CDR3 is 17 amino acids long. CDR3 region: CAWSLRGAGVTYNEQFF. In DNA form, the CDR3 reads TGTGCCTGGAGTCTCCGAGGGGCGGGAGTAACCTACAATGAGCAGTTCTTC.